The 4 T cell receptor beta chains presented below share a single source sample, sequenced in a study of control samples from healthy donors and cancer patients. TCRdb's table, derived via immunoSEQ multiplex PCR, lists solely in-frame clones and lacks some. The sample has roughly 100,000 clones; roughly 90% are singletons. The sequenced sample consisted of blood. Receptors originate from a human donor in good health. The donor label of this sample is uncertain.

CDR3 region: CASSTSTAYEQYF. The CDR3 region has the DNA TGTGCCAGCAGTACCTCCACGGCCTACGAGCAGTACTTC. The chain joins TRBV6-5 to TRBJ2-7; D call uncertain. CDR1 is MNHEY, CDR2 SVGAGI, per germline. The CDR3 runs to 13 residues. The V end was cut by 5 bases, the J end by 2 bases, with 10 bases between.

This chain joins TRBV4-1 and TRBJ2-6; D possibly corresponds to TRBD1 (5 bases). The V gene lost 0 bases and the J gene lost 2 bases, with 11 bases spanning the gap. CDR1 is MGHRA and CDR2 is YSYEKL in the germline V gene. The CDR3 runs to 17 residues. The CDR3 is CASSQDLGQPGANVLTF. DNA of the CDR3: TGCGCCAGCAGCCAAGATCTTGGACAACCTGGGGCCAACGTCCTGACTTTC.

This clone has only a few counts. The chain is built from TRBV10-2 and TRBJ1-2; D not resolved. The V end was cut by 3 bases, the J end by 2 bases, with 7 bases between. The CDR3 spans 13 residues. CDR1 is WSHSY, CDR2 SAAADI, per germline. Here the CDR3 reads CASSDPANYGYTF. Here the CDR3 DNA reads TGCGCCAGCAGTGATCCCGCGAACTATGGCTACACCTTC.

The chain carries TRBV19 and TRBJ2-2; D unresolved. The CDR3 sequence is 15 residues long. From germline, CDR1 is LNHDA and CDR2 SQIVND (reference sequence). Deletions cut 5 bases from V and 6 bases from J, with 16 bases between. The CDR3 protein is CASSHTIQRAGELFF. As DNA, the CDR3 is TGTGCCAGTAGTCACACGATTCAAAGGGCCGGGGAGCTGTTTTTT.